This TCR beta chain was found in a study of T-cell reconstitution after alpha-beta-depleted transplantation in children. Study observations and caveats: Several hundred expanded graft clones reportedly gave rise to the alpha-beta T cells present about two months after transplant. T-cell numbers and diversity one year post-transplant derived largely from freshly generated T cells. Surviving recipient T cells and intrathymic progenitors accounted for some patients' high TCRbeta diversity at day 60.

Unique molecular identifiers tagged the TCRbeta library. TCRdb re-called the PCR reads with MiXCR, one entry per CDR3 protein. The sample holds around 300,000 distinct CDR3 sequences; nearly 8% are singletons and the top ten take approximately 9%. This CDR3 comprises 18 residues. From germline, CDR1 is LGHNA and CDR2 YSLEER. V shed 3 bases, J shed 2 bases, and the junction held 9 bases outside the gene matches. Concerning this clonotype itself: Its target is unknown.

This TCR was recovered from a female patient aged 2-15 years who had a stem cell transplant for Fanconi anemia, so the T cells may come from the graft donor. The V call is TRBV4-3, the J call TRBJ2-3, with 12 positions matching TRBD2. Here the sequenced sample was peripheral blood, taken 360 days after TCRalphabeta/CD19-depleted stem cell transplant. This CDR3 is CASSQSPTSGGLTDTQYF. DNA for the CDR3: TGCGCCAGCAGCCAGTCACCCACTAGCGGGGGGCTCACAGATACGCAGTATTTT.